The TCR beta chain under discussion was sequenced for a study of T cells in Graves' hyperthyroidism and ophthalmopathy. Findings and caveats of the study: Most thyroid clonotypes expanded above 0.001 were also detected in blood.

TCR beta CDR3 region amplification was performed from RNA transcripts. With the HTBI primer set, the TCR CDR3 went through a first round of RT-PCR. From the multiplex PCR reads, TCRdb called clonotypes with MiXCR, one entry per CDR3 protein. The sample yields approximately 98,000 distinct CDR3 sequences, around 40% seen once. The length of the CDR3 is 13 residues. The V gene's germline CDR1 is SGHVS and CDR2 FQNEAQ. V was trimmed by 10 bases and J by 0 bases, leaving 13 bases between them. This clonotype is medium-sized (0.01 to 0.1%) within its sample. The antigen remains undetermined. Calling Graves' hyperthyroidism stable meant ophthalmopathy did not progress within 18 months. Disease duration under 2 months; hyperthyroidism patients were aged 18 to 65.

V is TRBV7-8 and J is TRBJ2-7; maybe TRBD2 (6 bases). The sequencing sample was made of peripheral blood or thyroid tissue (not recorded which). The TCR sequence derives from a woman in her 30s with Graves' hyperthyroidism. CDR3 sequence reads: CATNRGFSYEQYF. In nucleotides, the CDR3 is TGTGCCACCAATCGGGGGTTCTCCTACGAGCAGTACTTC.